This T cell receptor beta chain was identified during a study of OX40 agonist ivuxolimab in advanced cancers. Trimming took off 2 bases at V and 8 bases at J, with 10 bases between the two ends. The CDR3 contains 13 residues. CDR1 MRHNA and CDR2 SNTAGT come from the germline V gene. Sequenced by immunoSEQ multiplex PCR; TCRdb stores in-frame clones only, minus some. The data contain around 150,000 clones, 90% of them singletons. The V call is TRBV6-4, the J call TRBJ2-1, with a weak D call TRBD2 (5 bases). This TCR was sampled from an adult with an advanced solid tumor such as melanoma, head and neck, liver or kidney cancer. Material: CD4+ or CD8+ T cells sorted from blood, obtained in a trial of the OX40 agonist ivuxolimab. This CDR3 reads CASSDLAGYEQFF. The CDR3 nucleotides are TGTGCCAGCAGTGACCTAGCTGGCTATGAGCAGTTCTTC.